The next 15 T cell receptor beta chains were all read from a single sample in a study of T cells after yellow fever vaccination. A single record per CDR3 protein comes from TCRdb applying MiXCR to the 5' RACE reads. The profile covers about 350,000 distinct CDR3 sequences, with approximately 8% appearing a single time and approximately 15% taken by the ten largest. The sample consisted of PBMCs, taken more than 35 days after the first yellow fever vaccination. Every receptor here comes from a man between 18 and 29 years old who received the YFV17D yellow fever vaccine.

The chain joins TRBV7-8 to TRBJ2-3; 7 bases map to TRBD1. The CDR3 has 16 residues. Per germline, CDR1 SGHVS and CDR2 FQNEAQ. The trim removed 10 bases at V and 1 base at J, leaving 14 bases unmatched. CDR3 loop: CAIGLGTAKRTDTQYF. Here the CDR3 DNA reads TGTGCCATCGGCCTCGGGACAGCTAAACGCACAGATACGCAGTATTTT.

A few counts support this clonotype. The chain has TRBV5-1 and TRBJ2-5; D is perhaps TRBD1 (6 bases). V gave up 4 bases and J gave up 2 bases, with 15 bases separating them. Per germline, CDR1 SGHRS and CDR2 YFSETQ. This CDR3 has 15 amino acids. DNA of the CDR3: TGCGCCAGCAGCCCGCGGACAGCCGTACAAGAGACCCAGTACTTC. It codes for CASSPRTAVQETQYF.

Only a few counts were recorded for this clonotype. The chain combines TRBV6-1 with TRBJ2-3, with D possibly TRBD1 on 6 matching bases. Looked up from germline, CDR1 is MNHNS and CDR2 is SASEGT. CDR3 length equals 17 residues. Trimming took off 6 bases at V and 2 bases at J, with 21 bases between the two ends. The CDR3 nucleotides are TGTGCCAGCAGCCCCAGCTTGACAGGAGCAGACACAGATACGCAGTATTTT. Translating it yields CASSPSLTGADTDTQYF.

This clonotype was counted only a few times. V gene TRBV7-7 combines with J gene TRBJ2-7, with a weak D call TRBD2 (5 bases). Germline CDR1 and CDR2: SSHAT and FNYEAQ (reference sequence). This CDR3 has 15 residues. Deletions cut 5 bases from V and 2 bases from J, with 16 bases between. The CDR3 DNA is TGTGCCAGCAGCAAACTCCTGGACGGGACCTACGAGCAGTACTTC. Residues: CASSKLLDGTYEQYF.

This clonotype was detected many times. The CDR3 nucleotides read TGTGCCAGCAGTTTATTTGGGGGGCCCACTGAAGCTTTCTTT. This translates into CASSLFGGPTEAFF. The V and J genes are TRBV12-3 or TRBV12-4 and TRBJ1-1; TRBD1 is a possible D gene (6 bases). Trimming left V 2 bases short and J 4 bases short, with 11 bases between. The CDR3 is made up of 14 amino acids.

This clonotype has a handful of counts. The chain uses TRBV6-1 and TRBJ2-7; TRBD1 matches 7 bases. Germline values: CDR1 MNHNS, CDR2 SASEGT. Trimming at V came to 3 bases and at J to 0 bases, leaving 5 bases not matched to a gene. The CDR3 runs to 15 residues. The CDR3 nucleotides read TGTGCCAGCAGTGACACTGGGGACAGCTCCTACGAGCAGTACTTC. It is translated as CASSDTGDSSYEQYF.

J is TRBJ2-5 and V is TRBV6-1, with TRBD1 matching 8 bases. With V trimmed by 5 bases and J by 7 bases, 12 bases remained unmatched. The CDR3 runs to 15 residues. CDR1 is MNHNS, CDR2 SASEGT, per germline. DNA of the CDR3: TGTGCCAGCAGTAGCCCCGGGACAGGCGGTACGACCCAGTACTTC. It yields the protein CASSSPGTGGTTQYF.

The sample holds many counts of this clonotype. J is TRBJ2-1 and V is TRBV29-1; D may be TRBD2 (5 bases). The length of the CDR3 is 16 residues. V lost 7 bases to trimming and J lost 4 bases, with 23 bases between them. Looked up from germline, CDR1 is SQVTM and CDR2 is ANQGSEA. The DNA of the CDR3 is TGCAGCGCCCGAGGCCTAGCCGACCCCCCTTACAATGAGCAGTTCTTC. Amino acids: CSARGLADPPYNEQFF.

CDR3 sequence (DNA): TGTGCCAGCAGTTACCCTCGCGGGGGAGGAACGGAGACCCAGTACTTC. This gives the protein CASSYPRGGGTETQYF. This chain connects TRBV28 to TRBJ2-5; 7 nucleotides line up with TRBD2. CDR3 length equals 16 residues. Trimming removed 4 bases from V and 5 bases from J; junction bases left unmatched: 13. Germline V gene sequence: CDR1 MDHEN, CDR2 SYDVKM. The variable domain in full, completed from reference TRBV28 and TRBJ2-5, reads DVKVTQSSRYLVKRTGEKVFLECVQDMDHENMFWYRQDPGLGLRLIYFSYDVKMKEKGDIPEGYSVSREKKERFSLILESASTNQTSMYLCASSYPRGGGTETQYFGPGTRLLVL.

This clonotype occurred many times. The J gene is TRBJ2-5, the V gene TRBV12-3 or TRBV12-4, with D hard to call. This CDR3 region has 13 residues. Trimming removed 6 bases at V and 0 bases at J, with 8 bases between. CDR3 amino acids: CASRPENQETQYF. CDR3 nucleotides: TGTGCCAGCAGGCCGGAGAACCAAGAGACCCAGTACTTC.

The rearrangement links TRBV27 to TRBJ2-1; no clear D. From germline, CDR1 is MNHEY and CDR2 SMNVEV (reference sequence). The CDR3 length is 11 residues. V lost 8 bases and J lost 5, with 7 bases in between. CDR3 amino acids: CASSIHNEQFF. In DNA, the CDR3 is TGTGCCAGCTCGATCCACAATGAGCAGTTCTTC.

This clonotype was observed a handful of times. The chain recombines TRBV5-1 with TRBJ2-1; 10 bases match TRBD2. This CDR3 has 17 residues. Germline CDR1 reads SGHRS; CDR2 reads YFSETQ. Trimming cost V 0 bases and J 3 bases; bases outside gene matches: 6. Written as DNA, the CDR3 is TGCGCCAGCAGCTTGGCCCCAACTAGCGGGGTCTACAATGAGCAGTTCTTC. Translating gives CASSLAPTSGVYNEQFF.

This chain links TRBV6-5 with TRBJ1-1; no clear D gene. V was shortened by 2 bases and J by 9 bases, with 16 bases between the two germline ends. This CDR3 has 14 amino acids. Germline-derived CDR1 and CDR2 are MNHEY and SVGAGI. The chain's CDR3 is CASSYVLGLRKAFF. The CDR3 bases are TGTGCCAGCAGTTACGTACTTGGCCTGCGCAAAGCTTTCTTT.

In DNA form, the CDR3 reads TGCGCCAGCAGCCCCGACAGAGGGCCCTACGAGCAGTACGTC. It encodes CASSPDRGPYEQYV. The chain has TRBV4-1 and TRBJ2-7; D possibly matches TRBD1 or TRBD2 (5 bases each). The CDR3 spans 14 residues. Germline assignment: CDR1 MGHRA and CDR2 YSYEKL. Deletions cut 4 bases from V and 2 bases from J, with 12 bases between.

This clonotype was seen a handful of times. The chain is built from TRBV6-2 or TRBV6-3 and TRBJ2-1, with a tentative D call TRBD2 (5 bases). This CDR3 has 13 residues. The germline CDR1 and CDR2 sequences are MNHEY and SVGEGT. Between the trimmed V and J ends, which lost 0 bases and 10 bases, there was a span of 10 bases. CDR3 in amino acids: CASSYSASWEQFF. The DNA of the CDR3 is TGTGCCAGCAGTTACTCGGCTAGCTGGGAGCAGTTCTTC.